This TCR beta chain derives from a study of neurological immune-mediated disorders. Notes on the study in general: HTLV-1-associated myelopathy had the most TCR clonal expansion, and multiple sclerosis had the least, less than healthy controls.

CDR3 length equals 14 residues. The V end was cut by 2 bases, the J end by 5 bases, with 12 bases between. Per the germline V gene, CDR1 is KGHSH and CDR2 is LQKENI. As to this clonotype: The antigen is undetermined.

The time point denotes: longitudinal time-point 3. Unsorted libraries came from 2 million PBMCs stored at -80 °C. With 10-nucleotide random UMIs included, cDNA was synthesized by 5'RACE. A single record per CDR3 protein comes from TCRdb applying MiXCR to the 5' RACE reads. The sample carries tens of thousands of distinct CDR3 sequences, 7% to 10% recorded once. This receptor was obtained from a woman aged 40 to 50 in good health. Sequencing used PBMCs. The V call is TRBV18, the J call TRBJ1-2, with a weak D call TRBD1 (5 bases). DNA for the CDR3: TGTGCCAGCTCACCAGGCCAGGGCCCTTATGGCTACACCTTC. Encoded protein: CASSPGQGPYGYTF.